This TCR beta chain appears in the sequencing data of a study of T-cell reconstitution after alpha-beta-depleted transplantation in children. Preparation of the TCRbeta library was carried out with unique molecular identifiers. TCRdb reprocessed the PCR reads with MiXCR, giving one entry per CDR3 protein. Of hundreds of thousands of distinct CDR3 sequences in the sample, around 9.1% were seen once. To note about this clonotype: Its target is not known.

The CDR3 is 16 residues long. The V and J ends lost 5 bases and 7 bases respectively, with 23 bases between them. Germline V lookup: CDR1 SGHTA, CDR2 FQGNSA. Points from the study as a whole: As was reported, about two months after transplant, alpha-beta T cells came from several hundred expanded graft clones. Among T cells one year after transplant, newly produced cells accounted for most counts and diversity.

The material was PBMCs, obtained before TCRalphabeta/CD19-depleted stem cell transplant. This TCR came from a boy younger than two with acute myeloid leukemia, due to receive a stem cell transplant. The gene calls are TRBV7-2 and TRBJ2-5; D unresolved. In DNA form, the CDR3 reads TGTGCCAGCAGCAGCCAGCTGGTAGCTTCTTCCACGACCCAGTACTTC. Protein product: CASSSQLVASSTTQYF. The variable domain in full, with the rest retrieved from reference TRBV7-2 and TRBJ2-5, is GAGVSQSPSNKVTEKGKDVELRCDPISGHTALYWYRQSLGQGLEFLIYFQGNSAPDKSGLPSDRFSAERTGGSVSTLTIQRTQQEDSAVYLCASSSQLVASSTTQYFGPGTRLLVL.